The 24 T cell receptor beta chains given below trace back to one sample, sequenced in a study of regulatory T cells in long-lasting Graves disease. CDR3-region Arm-PCR and iRepertoire HTBI primers produced the TCR beta libraries. TCRdb ran MiXCR on the multiplex PCR reads and lists one entry per CDR3 protein. The table includes about 470,000 distinct CDR3 sequences, more than 20% detected once. Time point specified: persistent/refractory GD, antithyroid drugs over 5 years with positive TRAb. PBMC-derived RNA was used for the TCR library. Here the sequenced sample was peripheral blood mononuclear cells (PBMCs), taken when the disease was refractory, from a patient treated with antithyroid drugs. These TCRs come from a female donor with Graves disease.

This clonotype was counted ten times or more. This chain uses TRBV5-1 with TRBJ1-1, with 10 bases that match TRBD1. Germline V gene lookup returns CDR1 SGHRS and CDR2 YFSETQ. The CDR3 has 16 amino acids. V shed 4 bases and J 4 bases; nucleotides not matched to a gene: 10. CDR3 in DNA: TGCGCCAGCAGCGTGACAGGGGGCTATTGTTGCACTGAAGCTTTCTTT. It specifies CASSVTGGYCCTEAFF.

This clonotype has a count of ten or more. The chain carries TRBV2 and TRBJ1-2, with D unclear. V lost 4 bases, J lost 5 bases, and 14 bases lay in between. This CDR3 spans 14 amino acids. Germline assignment: CDR1 SNHLY and CDR2 FYNNEI. The CDR3 protein is CASSAGSGQYGYTF. The CDR3 DNA follows: TGTGCCAGCAGTGCGGGCAGCGGCCAATATGGCTACACCTTC.

This clonotype was detected many times. This chain uses TRBV6-1 with TRBJ1-5; 11 bases agree with TRBD1. The CDR3 consists of 16 residues. Per germline, CDR1 MNHNS and CDR2 SASEGT. V lost 4 bases and J lost 4; bases outside the gene matches: 6. The CDR3 protein is CASSVRTGGSNQPQHF. For the CDR3, the DNA is TGTGCCAGCAGTGTTAGGACAGGGGGCTCGAATCAGCCCCAGCATTTT.

The V and J genes are TRBV4-1 and TRBJ2-5; TRBD2 agrees at 7 bases. The V segment lost 1 base and the J segment 5 bases; nucleotides outside the gene matches: 7. The CDR3 has 15 amino acids. Per the germline V gene, CDR1 is MGHRA and CDR2 is YSYEKL. The CDR3 reads CASSQAGGVLETQYF. The DNA of the CDR3 is TGCGCCAGCAGCCAAGCTGGGGGGGTATTGGAGACCCAGTACTTC.

This clonotype was seen more than once but under ten times. This chain connects TRBV29-1 to TRBJ2-7; D is possibly TRBD1 or TRBD2 (5 bases each). The CDR3 has 13 amino acids. V was shortened by 6 bases and J by 3 bases, with 15 bases between the two germline ends. Germline-derived CDR1 and CDR2 are SQVTM and ANQGSEA. The CDR3 spells CSVPGTANYEQYF. DNA of the CDR3: TGCAGCGTCCCAGGGACCGCCAACTACGAGCAGTACTTC.

This chain uses TRBV27 with TRBJ2-7, with 9 bases aligning to TRBD1. The trim removed 3 bases at V and 5 bases at J, leaving 11 bases unmatched. The CDR3 extends over 16 amino acids. Germline values: CDR1 MNHEY, CDR2 SMNVEV (reference sequence). The CDR3 loop reads CASSLGNRGRGHEQYF. CDR3 DNA sequence: TGTGCCAGCAGTTTGGGGAACAGGGGGCGCGGCCACGAGCAGTACTTC.

This clonotype was recorded at least ten times. The chain uses TRBV27 and TRBJ2-7; D uncertain. The length of the CDR3 is 14 residues. The ends were cut back, 3 bases at V and 4 bases at J, with 13 bases in the middle. The germline V gene encodes CDR1 MNHEY and CDR2 SMNVEV (reference sequence). CDR3 bases: TGTGCCAGCAGTTTCGGTCCGGGCAAATACGAGCAGTACTTC. Translating it yields CASSFGPGKYEQYF.

Many counts were recorded for this clonotype. CDR3 nucleotide sequence: TGCAGTGCTAGGATACAGATGAACACTGAAGCTTTCTTT. This codes for CSARIQMNTEAFF. The rearrangement uses TRBV20-1 and TRBJ1-1; no reliable D call. Trimming removed 3 bases at V and 0 bases at J, with 8 bases between. Germline CDR1 reads DFQATT; CDR2 reads SNEGSKA (reference sequence). CDR3 length: 13 amino acids.

This clonotype was detected ten times or more. The V gene is TRBV28, the J gene TRBJ2-7, with TRBD2 matching over 11 bases. Trimming at V came to 5 bases and at J to 3 bases, leaving 9 bases not matched to a gene. Germline V gene sequence: CDR1 MDHEN, CDR2 SYDVKM. This CDR3 region has 16 residues. This CDR3 is CASSPVLGLADYEQYF. CDR3 DNA: TGTGCCAGCAGTCCAGTATTGGGACTAGCGGACTACGAGCAGTACTTC.

This clonotype came up many times. J is TRBJ1-5 and V is TRBV28; TRBD1 might be the D (6 bases). The V gene's germline CDR1 is MDHEN and CDR2 SYDVKM. The CDR3 covers 13 residues. V lost 4 bases to trimming and J lost 5 bases, with 9 bases between them. In DNA form, the CDR3 reads TGTGCCAGCAGTTGGGACACCGATCAGCCCCAGCATTTT. As protein: CASSWDTDQPQHF.

The J gene is TRBJ2-7, the V gene TRBV10-3; D gene ambiguous. Germline V lookup: CDR1 ENHRY, CDR2 SYGVKD. Trimming pared 2 bases from V and 5 bases from J, leaving 16 bases between. The CDR3 runs 15 residues. DNA for the CDR3: TGTGCCATCAGTGAGGGGATCGGATCGGCAAACGAGCAGTACTTC. Protein sequence: CAISEGIGSANEQYF.

CDR3 in DNA: TGTGCCAGCAGCTCAAGGGGGCCGGGACTAGCGGGAGGAAGCAATGAGCAGTTCTTC. Amino acids: CASSSRGPGLAGGSNEQFF. This rearrangement joins TRBV7-2 to TRBJ2-1; 15 bases are a match to TRBD2. The germline V gene has CDR1 SGHTA and CDR2 FQGNSA. This CDR3 has 19 residues. V was clipped by 4 bases and J by 6 bases; unmatched bases: 13.

Ten or more counts support this clonotype. For the CDR3, the DNA is TGTGCCAGCAGTGTTACAGGTTACCAGCCCCAGCATTTT. Its protein is CASSVTGYQPQHF. The chain has TRBV27 and TRBJ1-5, with a weak D call TRBD1 (5 bases). Looked up from germline, CDR1 is MNHEY and CDR2 is SMNVEV (reference sequence). V was clipped by 5 bases and J by 7 bases, with 12 bases between them. This CDR3 contains 13 residues.

This clonotype was counted at least ten times. The chain has TRBV11-2 and TRBJ1-1; tentative D call: TRBD1 (5 bases). The CDR3 sequence is 16 residues long. V lost 5 bases, J lost 3 bases, and 19 bases lay in between. Germline CDR1 and CDR2: SGHAT and FQNNGV. In DNA, the CDR3 is TGTGCCAGCAGCGTACCATTCAGGGCTCGACACACTGAAGCTTTCTTT. Amino acid sequence: CASSVPFRARHTEAFF.

This clonotype has a handful of counts. This rearrangement joins TRBV7-9 to TRBJ2-7; 14 nucleotides line up with TRBD2. V was clipped by 0 bases and J by 2 bases; unmatched bases: 9. The CDR3 runs 19 residues. Germline V CDR1 and CDR2: SEHNR, FQNEAQ (reference sequence). The CDR3 loop is CASSLATGTSGRSTYEQYF. The CDR3 DNA is TGTGCCAGCAGCTTAGCCACCGGGACTAGCGGGAGATCCACCTACGAGCAGTACTTC.

In its sample, this clonotype was seen many times. The J gene is TRBJ2-7, the V gene TRBV11-2; D is unclear. V was clipped by 2 bases and J by 2 bases, with 10 bases between them. CDR3 length equals 14 residues. Germline V gene sequence: CDR1 SGHAT, CDR2 FQNNGV. CDR3 amino acids: CASSLYYQTYEQYF. CDR3 DNA sequence: TGTGCCAGCAGCTTATACTACCAGACCTACGAGCAGTACTTC.

This clonotype was seen a handful of times. The V call is TRBV10-3, the J call TRBJ2-7; the match to TRBD2 covers 7 bases. Unmatched junction bases numbered 11, after V lost 11 bases and J lost 10 bases. Germline CDR1 and CDR2: ENHRY and SYGVKD. The CDR3 covers 11 residues. The CDR3 loop reads CACGGSFPQYF. As DNA, the CDR3 is TGTGCCTGCGGGGGAAGTTTCCCACAGTACTTC.

This clonotype was recorded many times. This rearrangement joins TRBV29-1 to TRBJ2-7; the match to TRBD2 covers 11 bases. Looked up from germline, CDR1 is SQVTM and CDR2 is ANQGSEA. This CDR3 contains 15 residues. Trimming at V came to 1 base and at J to 6 bases, leaving 8 bases not matched to a gene. The chain's CDR3 is CSVEVLAGGAGEQYF. CDR3 nucleotide sequence: TGCAGCGTTGAAGTTCTAGCGGGAGGTGCGGGCGAGCAGTACTTC.

This clonotype was observed a handful of times. The chain employs TRBV20-1 and TRBJ1-1; perhaps TRBD1 as D (6 bases). The ends were cut back, 5 bases at V and 6 bases at J, with 13 bases in the middle. Germline V CDR1 and CDR2: DFQATT, SNEGSKA (reference sequence). There are 12 residues in the CDR3. As DNA, the CDR3 is TGCAGTGCTGGGAAGGGGGGTTCTGAAGCTTTCTTT. Translation: CSAGKGGSEAFF.

A word on this clonotype: One end of the junction does not line up with germline, which may come from a read error. V and J are TRBV5-1 and TRBJ2-3; D not certain. The CDR3 length is 14 residues. The germline V gene encodes CDR1 SGHRS and CDR2 YFSETQ. The CDR3 region has the DNA TGCGCCAGCAGCTTGGCCGACGGCCCAGATACACAGTATTTT. It is translated as CASSLADGPDTQYF.

This clonotype was picked up many times. The V gene is TRBV20-1, the J gene TRBJ2-5; 9 bases are shared with TRBD2. The V and J ends lost 4 bases and 5 bases, in that order; junction bases with no gene match: 8. Germline assignment: CDR1 DFQATT and CDR2 SNEGSKA (reference sequence). The CDR3 has 14 residues. CDR3 sequence reads: CSATKTSGRETQYF. CDR3 bases: TGCAGTGCTACAAAGACTAGCGGACGGGAGACCCAGTACTTC.

CDR3 amino acids: CASSPGGSVEAFF. The DNA of the CDR3 is TGTGCCAGCAGCCCCGGCGGGAGTGTTGAAGCTTTCTTT. The genes are TRBV11-3 and TRBJ1-1; no firm D call. The germline gives CDR1 SGHNT, CDR2 YENEEA. The CDR3 runs to 13 residues. The ends were cut back, 5 bases at V and 7 bases at J, with 14 bases in the middle.

This clonotype was seen a few times. The chain employs TRBV7-8 and TRBJ2-7; tentative D call: TRBD1 (5 bases). The CDR3 totals 13 residues. Germline assignment: CDR1 SGHVS and CDR2 FQNEAQ. Trimming cost V 1 base and J 3 bases, with 7 bases left between them. The CDR3 sequence is CASSLDQGYEQYF. DNA for the CDR3: TGTGCCAGCAGCTTAGATCAGGGCTACGAGCAGTACTTC.

The chain couples TRBV4-2 to TRBJ2-2, with TRBD2 as a possible D gene (7 bases). The CDR3 covers 19 residues. CDR1 and CDR2 (germline): LGHNA, YNFKEQ. The ends were cut back, 1 base at V and 4 bases at J, with 22 bases in the middle. This chain's CDR3 is CASSQVAQGRGLGTGELFF. In DNA, the CDR3 is TGTGCCAGCAGCCAAGTCGCTCAGGGGCGGGGGCTGGGCACCGGGGAGCTGTTTTTT.